A selection of T cell receptor beta chains follows, all from one sample in a study of T-cell reconstitution after alpha-beta-depleted transplantation in children. TCRdb ran MiXCR on the PCR reads and lists one entry per CDR3 protein. This repertoire shows hundreds of thousands of distinct CDR3 sequences, about an eighth found once; its top ten account for about 0.77%. Material: PBMCs, obtained before TCRalphabeta/CD19-depleted stem cell transplant. The receptors originated from a girl aged 2 to 10 with congenital amegakaryocytic thrombocytopenia, due to receive a stem cell transplant. Each CDR3 is given with its conserved first and last residue. A D gene is named only where the DNA matches it firmly. Some rows mark clone size as missing; the rest say once, few, many or name a class of expanded clone.

D gene	clone size	V gene	J gene	CDR3 protein	CDR3 DNA
TRBD1	many	TRBV27	TRBJ1-5	CASSRRLGQEGSSNQPQHF	TGTGCCAGCAGCCGCCGCCTCGGACAGGAGGGGTCAAGCAATCAGCCCCAGCATTTT
TRBD2	.	TRBV12-3/TRBV12-4	TRBJ2-1	CASSLGPGKPTSGGNEQFF	TGTGCCAGCAGTTTAGGTCCGGGAAAACCGACTAGCGGGGGAAATGAGCAGTTCTTC
.	many	TRBV5-1	TRBJ2-1	CASSTGFNEQFF	TGCGCCAGCAGCACTGGCTTCAATGAGCAGTTCTTC
TRBD2	.	TRBV20-1	TRBJ2-3	CSGRGGAVRCTQYF	TGCAGTGGGAGGGGAGGGGCAGTTCGGTGCACGCAGTATTTT
.	few	TRBV20-1	TRBJ2-1	CSARRLAQRKGAFF	TGCAGTGCTAGGAGGCTAGCCCAACGCAAAGGAGCGTTCTTC
.	many	TRBV12-3/TRBV12-4	TRBJ2-3	CASSTDRSTDTQYF	TGTGCCAGCAGTACGGACAGAAGCACAGATACGCAGTATTTT
.	many	TRBV7-9	TRBJ1-1	CASSSREVGTEAFF	TGTGCCAGCAGCTCGCGGGAGGTAGGCACTGAAGCTTTCTTT
.	.	TRBV7-9	TRBJ2-7	CASTQGGTDSYEQYF	TGTGCCAGCACCCAAGGGGGGACGGATTCCTACGAGCAGTACTTC
.	many	TRBV29-1	TRBJ1-2	CSVEVQAGGYGYTF	TGCAGCGTTGAGGTCCAGGCTGGAGGCTATGGCTACACCTTC
TRBD1	.	TRBV7-9	TRBJ2-4	CASSETATGALNIQYF	TGTGCCAGCAGCGAAACCGCAACAGGGGCCTTAAACATTCAGTACTTC
.	many	TRBV5-1	TRBJ2-5	CASSLGQIPEETQYF	TGCGCCAGCAGCTTGGGGCAGATCCCAGAAGAGACCCAGTACTTC
.	few	TRBV20-1	TRBJ2-1	CSAIPLSGPDNEQFF	TGCAGTGCAATTCCCCTTTCGGGACCAGACAATGAGCAGTTCTTC
.	many	TRBV12-3/TRBV12-4	TRBJ2-3	CASSAIDTQYF	TGTGCCAGCAGCGCGATAGATACGCAGTATTTT
.	many	TRBV9	TRBJ1-5	CASSVGGSENQPQHF	TGTGCCAGCAGCGTAGGGGGTAGCGAAAATCAGCCCCAGCATTTT
.	.	TRBV7-3	TRBJ2-2	CASSLNPATGELFF	TGTGCCAGCAGCTTAAACCCAGCCACCGGGGAGCTGTTTTTT
TRBD1	.	TRBV11-2	TRBJ1-4	CASSPQTGDSEKLFF	TGTGCCAGCAGCCCTCAGACAGGGGATAGCGAAAAACTGTTTTTT
.	.	TRBV6-4	TRBJ1-1	CASAKKMNTEAFF	TGTGCCAGCGCAAAAAAGATGAACACCGAAGCTTTCTTT
.	few	TRBV29-1	TRBJ1-4	CSVARGDNEKLFF	TGCAGCGTTGCGAGGGGGGATAATGAAAAACTGTTTTTT
.	.	TRBV5-4	TRBJ2-3	CASSLPPPWTSTDTQYF	TGTGCCAGCAGCTTGCCCCCCCCGTGGACTAGCACAGATACGCAGTATTTT
.	many	TRBV5-1	TRBJ2-5	CASRLDFQGTQYF	TGCGCCAGCAGATTGGATTTTCAGGGGACCCAGTACTTC
.	.	TRBV7-2	TRBJ1-1	CASRDGGPSGTEAFF	TGTGCCAGCAGGGACGGGGGCCCCTCGGGCACTGAAGCTTTCTTT
.	many	TRBV29-1	TRBJ2-7	CSVARTEYEQYF	TGCAGCGTTGCCCGGACAGAATACGAGCAGTACTTC
.	many	TRBV28	TRBJ2-1	CATGSGYSYNEQFF	TGTGCCACAGGCTCAGGGTACTCCTACAATGAGCAGTTCTTC
.	many	TRBV27	TRBJ1-4	CASRRWGPDEKLFF	TGTGCCAGCAGACGGTGGGGGCCGGATGAAAAACTGTTTTTT
TRBD2	many	TRBV27	TRBJ2-5	CASSPLAGSQETQYF	TGTGCCAGCAGTCCCCTAGCGGGCAGCCAAGAGACCCAGTACTTC
TRBD2	many	TRBV7-2	TRBJ2-7	CASSLLSGKTYEQYF	TGTGCCAGCAGCTTACTTAGCGGGAAGACCTACGAGCAGTACTTC